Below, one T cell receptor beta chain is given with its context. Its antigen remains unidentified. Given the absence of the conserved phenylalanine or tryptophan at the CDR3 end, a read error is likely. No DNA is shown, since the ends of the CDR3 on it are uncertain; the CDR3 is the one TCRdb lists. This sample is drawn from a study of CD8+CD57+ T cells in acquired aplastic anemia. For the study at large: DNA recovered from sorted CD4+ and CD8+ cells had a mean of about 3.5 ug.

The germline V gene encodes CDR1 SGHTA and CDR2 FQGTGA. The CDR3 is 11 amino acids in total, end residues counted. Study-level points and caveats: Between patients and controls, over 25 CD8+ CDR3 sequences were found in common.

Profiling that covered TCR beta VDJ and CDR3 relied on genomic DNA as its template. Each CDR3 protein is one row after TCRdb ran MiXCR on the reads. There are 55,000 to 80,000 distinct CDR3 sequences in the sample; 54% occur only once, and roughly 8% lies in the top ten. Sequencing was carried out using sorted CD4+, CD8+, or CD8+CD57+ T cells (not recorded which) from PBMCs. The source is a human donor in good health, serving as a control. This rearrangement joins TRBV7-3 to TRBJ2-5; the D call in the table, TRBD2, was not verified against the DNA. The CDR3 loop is CASSARGPRTV.